The 21 T cell receptor beta chains below all came from one sample that was sequenced in a study of T-cell memory formation after mild COVID-19. MiXCR, applied by TCRdb to the 5' RACE reads, yields one record per CDR3 protein. The sample holds about 340,000 distinct CDR3 sequences; about an eighth are singletons and the top ten take about a fifth. Sequencing was performed on PBMCs or a T cell subset sorted from them (not recorded which). All receptors come from a young man who had mild COVID-19 (a few samples of this study predate the infection). Cell type and time point are not known.

In this sample, this clonotype turned up a few times. The rearrangement uses TRBV20-1 and TRBJ1-2; D gene unclear. Germline values: CDR1 DFQATT, CDR2 SNEGSKA (reference sequence). Between the trimmed V and J ends, which lost 0 bases and 3 bases, there was a span of 8 bases. The CDR3 totals 13 residues. CDR3 in amino acids: CSAREGVDYGYTF. The CDR3 coding sequence is TGCAGTGCTAGAGAAGGTGTAGACTATGGCTACACCTTC.

The chain employs TRBV9 and TRBJ1-4; D not resolved. V dropped 0 bases and J dropped 2 bases, with 5 bases sitting between them. The CDR3 covers 14 residues. The germline V gene has CDR1 SGDLS and CDR2 YYNGEE. For the CDR3, the DNA is TGTGCCAGCAGCGTAGACCTGACTAATGAAAAACTGTTTTTT. Protein sequence: CASSVDLTNEKLFF. Together with reference TRBV9 and TRBJ1-4, the CDR3 gives the full variable domain: DSGVTQTPKHLITATGQRVTLRCSPRSGDLSVYWYQQSLDQGLQFLIQYYNGEERAKGNILERFSAQQFPDLHSELNLSSLELGDSALYFCASSVDLTNEKLFFGSGTQLSVL.

This clonotype showed up just a few times. The genes are TRBV12-3 or TRBV12-4 and TRBJ2-7, with D possibly being TRBD1 (6 bases). V dropped 3 bases and J dropped 5 bases, with 8 bases sitting between them. This CDR3 comprises 12 residues. The CDR3 coding sequence is TGTGCCAGCAGTTTGGGACATAACGAGCAGTACGTC. As protein: CASSLGHNEQYV.

The chain recombines TRBV5-1 with TRBJ2-5; 7 bases match TRBD2. The V gene end was trimmed by 8 bases and the J gene end by 2 bases; junction bases not matched to a gene: 6. The germline gives CDR1 SGHRS, CDR2 YFSETQ. The CDR3 has 13 amino acids. CDR3 protein: CASQRGSQETQYF. As DNA, the CDR3 is TGCGCCAGTCAGCGGGGATCTCAAGAGACCCAGTACTTC. The variable domain in full, completed from reference TRBV5-1 and TRBJ2-5, reads KAGVTQTPRYLIKTRGQQVTLSCSPISGHRSVSWYQQTPGQGLQFLFEYFSETQRNKGNFPGRFSGRQFSNSRSEMNVSTLELGDSALYLCASQRGSQETQYFGPGTRLLVL.

This clonotype was observed a few times. The J gene is TRBJ1-2, the V gene TRBV5-1, with a possible D match to TRBD1 (6 bases). V lost 0 bases, J lost 0 bases, and 12 bases lay in between. Germline assignment: CDR1 SGHRS and CDR2 YFSETQ. The CDR3 has 16 residues. The CDR3 reads CASSLGLRGTNYGYTF. CDR3 DNA sequence: TGCGCCAGCAGCTTGGGTCTTAGGGGGACTAACTATGGCTACACCTTC. The full variable domain, in which reference TRBV5-1 and TRBJ1-2 provide the parts outside the CDR3, is KAGVTQTPRYLIKTRGQQVTLSCSPISGHRSVSWYQQTPGQGLQFLFEYFSETQRNKGNFPGRFSGRQFSNSRSEMNVSTLELGDSALYLCASSLGLRGTNYGYTFGSGTRLTVV.

Only a few counts were recorded for this clonotype. The rearrangement uses TRBV6-5 and TRBJ2-7; 7 nucleotides agree with TRBD1. V lost 7 bases, J lost 5 bases, and 11 bases stayed unmatched. Germline V gives CDR1 MNHEY, CDR2 SVGAGI. The CDR3 runs 14 residues. CDR3 DNA: TGTGCCAGCACCTATGGCACAGGGGCGGACGAGCAGTACTTC. This codes for CASTYGTGADEQYF.

V gene TRBV3-1 combines with J gene TRBJ2-5; 8 bases map to TRBD2. Trimming took 0 bases from V and 3 from J; bases not matched to a gene: 18. The germline CDR1 and CDR2 sequences are LGHDT and YNNKEL (reference sequence). CDR3 size: 20 residues. Here the CDR3 DNA reads TGTGCCAGCAGCCAAGAAAACTTTAAGGGTCGAGCGGGGGCCAAAGAGACCCAGTACTTC. It codes for CASSQENFKGRAGAKETQYF.

This sequence joins TRBV4-1 and TRBJ1-2; D gene unclear. V lost 3 bases to trimming and J lost 2 bases, with 7 bases between them. Per the germline V gene, CDR1 is MGHRA and CDR2 is YSYEKL. This CDR3 region has 13 residues. CDR3 region: CASSHSTNYGYTF. CDR3 DNA sequence: TGCGCCAGCAGCCATAGTACAAACTATGGCTACACCTTC.

This clonotype was detected a few times. The rearrangement uses TRBV12-3 or TRBV12-4 and TRBJ1-1, with D perhaps TRBD1 (5 bases). The length of the CDR3 is 16 residues. The V gene lost 7 bases and the J gene lost 4 bases, with 22 bases spanning the gap. The CDR3 reads CASKGLRNQGSTEAFF. The CDR3 DNA reads TGTGCCAGCAAGGGGCTCCGAAACCAAGGGAGCACTGAAGCTTTCTTT.

The V call is TRBV5-1, the J call TRBJ2-3; either TRBD1 or TRBD2 may fit D (5 bases each). The CDR3 loop spans 15 amino acids. Trimming left V 4 bases short and J 6 bases short, with 18 bases between. Germline CDR1 reads SGHRS; CDR2 reads YFSETQ. The CDR3 here is CASSPGGSGRDTQYF. The CDR3 region has the DNA TGCGCCAGCAGCCCCGGCGGGTCGGGGCGGGATACGCAGTATTTT.

This clonotype was seen many times. The chain recombines TRBV10-3 with TRBJ2-3; D not resolved. The V end was cut by 6 bases, the J end by 1 base, with 11 bases between. Germline assignment: CDR1 ENHRY and CDR2 SYGVKD. The CDR3 spans 14 residues. The CDR3 DNA is TGTGCCATCAGCTTTTCGACTGGCACAGATACGCAGTATTTT. Translated, it gives CAISFSTGTDTQYF.

Only a few counts were recorded for this clonotype. The chain combines TRBV10-3 with TRBJ2-1; D is possibly TRBD2 (6 bases). The V end was cut by 8 bases, the J end by 0 bases, with 14 bases between. CDR1 and CDR2 (germline): ENHRY, SYGVKD. The CDR3 has 15 residues. The DNA for the CDR3 is TGTGCCATCGGAGGGCTTGCTTCCTCCTACAATGAGCAGTTCTTC. As protein: CAIGGLASSYNEQFF.

The genes are TRBV5-1 and TRBJ2-3; 12 nucleotides match TRBD2. CDR1 SGHRS and CDR2 YFSETQ come from the germline V gene. The V gene end was trimmed by 3 bases and the J gene end by 1 base; junction bases not matched to a gene: 9. CDR3 length equals 18 residues. CDR3 sequence: CASSYRLAGARGTDTQYF. DNA of the CDR3: TGCGCCAGCAGCTACCGACTAGCGGGGGCCCGGGGCACAGATACGCAGTATTTT. The full variable domain, in which reference TRBV5-1 and TRBJ2-3 provide the parts outside the CDR3, is KAGVTQTPRYLIKTRGQQVTLSCSPISGHRSVSWYQQTPGQGLQFLFEYFSETQRNKGNFPGRFSGRQFSNSRSEMNVSTLELGDSALYLCASSYRLAGARGTDTQYFGPGTRLTVL.

The V call is TRBV27, the J call TRBJ2-3; TRBD2 matches 12 bases. The CDR3 runs to 20 residues. The V gene end was trimmed by 5 bases and the J gene end by 3 bases; junction bases not matched to a gene: 18. Germline CDR1 and CDR2: MNHEY and SMNVEV (reference sequence). CDR3 sequence: CASSPLTSGGVDSQTDTQYF. In nucleotides, the CDR3 is TGTGCCAGCAGTCCTCTGACTAGCGGGGGAGTCGACTCGCAAACAGATACGCAGTATTTT.

This clonotype was seen ten or more times. J is TRBJ1-4 and V is TRBV12-3 or TRBV12-4; 9 bases are shared with TRBD1. J gave up 10 bases and V 4 bases, and 7 bases lay outside the gene matches. CDR3 length: 14 amino acids. The CDR3 sequence: CASSSGQGLVKLFF. In nucleotides, the CDR3 is TGTGCCAGCAGTTCGGGACAGGGACTTGTAAAACTGTTTTTT.

This chain joins TRBV2 and TRBJ2-5, with a weak D call TRBD1 (5 bases). The V gene lost 7 bases and the J gene lost 2 bases, with 14 bases spanning the gap. This CDR3 contains 14 residues. The germline V gene encodes CDR1 SNHLY and CDR2 FYNNEI. The CDR3 bases are TGTGCCAGCACCCAAGGGGCAGAACAAGAGACCCAGTACTTC. Encoded protein: CASTQGAEQETQYF.

This clonotype was counted between two and nine times. The rearrangement uses TRBV5-1 and TRBJ2-7; perhaps TRBD1 as D (6 bases). V dropped 4 bases and J dropped 0 bases, with 11 bases sitting between them. Germline-derived CDR1 and CDR2 are SGHRS and YFSETQ. The CDR3 sequence is 14 residues long. The CDR3, as DNA: TGCGCCAGCAGCCACGGACAGAACTCCTACGAGCAGTACTTC. This sequence encodes CASSHGQNSYEQYF.

A few counts support this clonotype. This chain uses TRBV6-2 or TRBV6-3 with TRBJ1-2; D not resolved. The germline gives CDR1 MNHEY, CDR2 SVGEGT. V lost 4 bases to trimming and J lost 2 bases, with 5 bases between them. The CDR3 length is 12 residues. The CDR3 reads CASSSENYGYTF. The CDR3 DNA reads TGTGCCAGCAGTTCGGAGAACTATGGCTACACCTTC.

In this sample, this clonotype turned up a few times. The chain couples TRBV29-1 to TRBJ1-2, with D uncertain. The germline gives CDR1 SQVTM, CDR2 ANQGSEA. The CDR3 consists of 12 residues. V lost 3 bases and J lost 2, with 7 bases in between. The CDR3 coding sequence is TGCAGCGTTGAGGACGTCAACTATGGCTACACCTTC. Translating gives CSVEDVNYGYTF.

The chain couples TRBV9 to TRBJ2-1; D is unclear. The CDR3 consists of 15 residues. Germline-derived CDR1 and CDR2 are SGDLS and YYNGEE. Trimming cost V 0 bases and J 0 bases, with 7 bases left between them. CDR3 sequence (DNA): TGTGCCAGCAGCGTAGACTGGAGCTCCTACAATGAGCAGTTCTTC. This sequence encodes CASSVDWSSYNEQFF.

A few counts support this clonotype. In DNA, the CDR3 is TGTGCCAGCAGTTTAGACAGGGATTTTGATCCCCAGCATTTT. It codes for CASSLDRDFDPQHF. V is TRBV27 and J is TRBJ1-5, with 7 bases fitting TRBD1. Trimming removed 2 bases from V and 10 bases from J; junction bases left unmatched: 8. The CDR3 totals 14 residues. The germline CDR1 and CDR2 sequences are MNHEY and SMNVEV (reference sequence).